The 28 T cell receptor beta chains listed next were all sequenced from one sample in a study of cytomegalovirus exposure and HLA in healthy donors. PCR involved 60 Vbeta and 13 Jbeta primers. The data were produced by immunoSEQ multiplex PCR, yet TCRdb's version contains in-frame clones alone and is incomplete. The sample's table shows 60,000 or so clones. The sample comprised PBMCs. Receptor source: a woman younger than 35 in good health and CMV-seronegative.

The J gene is TRBJ1-1, the V gene TRBV5-4, with 7 bases lining up with TRBD1. CDR1 and CDR2 (germline): SGHNT, YYREEE (reference sequence). CDR3 length: 12 amino acids. V gave up 4 bases and J gave up 10 bases; unmatched junction bases: 7. The CDR3 sequence is CASSLDRVGAFF. CDR3 coding DNA: TGTGCCAGCAGCCTAGACAGGGTAGGAGCTTTCTTT.

The chain recombines TRBV28 with TRBJ2-7, with 8 bases fitting TRBD1. The length of the CDR3 is 14 residues. Germline V CDR1 and CDR2: MDHEN, SYDVKM. V was clipped by 6 bases and J by 6 bases; unmatched bases: 10. This chain's CDR3 is CASSLGTGLSEQYF. CDR3 bases: TGTGCCAGCAGCCTCGGGACAGGTCTGTCCGAGCAGTACTTC.

This chain connects TRBV6-1 to TRBJ1-2; D remains ambiguous. The CDR3 is made up of 13 amino acids. The germline CDR1 and CDR2 sequences are MNHNS and SASEGT. The germline V and J ends were trimmed by 8 bases and 0 bases, with 10 bases remaining between them. The CDR3 DNA is TGTGCCAGCGAGGCAGAGACTAACTATGGCTACACCTTC. Protein: CASEAETNYGYTF.

This chain joins TRBV5-1 and TRBJ1-1; no reliable D call. Germline V gives CDR1 SGHRS, CDR2 YFSETQ. The CDR3 consists of 15 residues. V was pared by 0 bases and J by 0 bases, with 9 bases between. CDR3 region: CASSLAPGMNTEAFF. CDR3 sequence (DNA): TGCGCCAGCAGCTTGGCCCCGGGGATGAACACTGAAGCTTTCTTT.

This chain links TRBV2 with TRBJ1-6, with 7 bases that match TRBD1. CDR1 is SNHLY and CDR2 is FYNNEI in the germline V gene. There are 14 residues in the CDR3. With V trimmed by 5 bases and J by 6 bases, 4 bases remained unmatched. CDR3 bases: TGTGCCAGCAGTCCGGACAGGTCTAATTCACCCCTCCACTTT. Translating gives CASSPDRSNSPLHF.

V usage is TRBV5-5 and J usage is TRBJ1-4, with TRBD1 matching over 8 bases. V lost 0 bases, J lost 7 bases, and 8 bases stayed unmatched. The germline CDR1 and CDR2 sequences are SGHKS and YYEKEE (reference sequence). The CDR3 totals 16 residues. In DNA, the CDR3 is TGTGCCAGCAGCTTGGACAGGGGGGTTCCGGGTGAAAAACTGTTTTTT. Translating gives CASSLDRGVPGEKLFF.

V and J are TRBV6-5 and TRBJ1-6; no definite D call. Germline V gene lookup returns CDR1 MNHEY and CDR2 SVGAGI. The CDR3 sequence is 15 residues long. Between the trimmed V and J ends, which lost 2 bases and 8 bases, there was a span of 13 bases. CDR3 sequence: CASSYDQRVYSPLHF. CDR3 DNA: TGTGCCAGCAGTTACGACCAGAGGGTCTATTCACCCCTCCACTTT.

The chain couples TRBV4-1 to TRBJ1-5, with D maybe TRBD1 (6 bases). From germline, CDR1 is MGHRA and CDR2 YSYEKL. CDR3 length equals 17 residues. Trimming removed 3 bases at V and 4 bases at J, with 19 bases between. The CDR3 reads CASSQVGGGRMNQPQHF. In nucleotides, the CDR3 is TGCGCCAGCAGCCAGGTCGGGGGGGGCCGTATGAATCAGCCCCAGCATTTT.

The chain has TRBV5-1 and TRBJ2-1, with 9 bases that match TRBD1. Germline CDR1 SGHRS, CDR2 YFSETQ. Trimming removed 3 bases from V and 7 bases from J; junction bases left unmatched: 5. The CDR3 length is 14 residues. CDR3 loop: CASSWGGQGNEQFF. CDR3 in DNA: TGCGCCAGCAGCTGGGGGGGACAGGGAAATGAGCAGTTCTTC.

The chain is built from TRBV19 and TRBJ1-6, with unresolved D. The germline V gene has CDR1 LNHDA and CDR2 SQIVND (reference sequence). Trimming shortened V by 7 bases and J by 7 bases, and 14 bases separated the two germline ends. The CDR3 covers 14 residues. CDR3 nucleotide sequence: TGTGCCAGTACGGGTCGAACCCTGAATTCACCCCTCCACTTT. Translated, it gives CASTGRTLNSPLHF. The full variable domain, rest sourced from reference TRBV19 and TRBJ1-6, is DGGITQSPKYLFRKEGQNVTLSCEQNLNHDAMYWYRQDPGQGLRLIYYSQIVNDFQKGDIAEGYSVSREKKESFPLTVTSAQKNPTAFYLCASTGRTLNSPLHFGNGTRLTVT.

The chain couples TRBV2 to TRBJ1-1; the match to TRBD1 covers 8 bases. CDR3 length: 13 amino acids. Germline V gives CDR1 SNHLY, CDR2 FYNNEI. V lost 5 bases to trimming and J lost 7 bases; unmatched junction nucleotides: 6. Here the CDR3 DNA reads TGTGCCAGCAGTTCCGACAGGGGAAGTGAAGCTTTCTTT. Translated, it gives CASSSDRGSEAFF.

The chain is built from TRBV4-2 and TRBJ2-7, with D perhaps TRBD2 (5 bases). Per germline, CDR1 LGHNA and CDR2 YNFKEQ. The CDR3 spans 14 residues. The ends were cut back, 1 base at V and 0 bases at J, with 7 bases in the middle. The CDR3: CASSQGTASYEQYF. DNA of the CDR3: TGTGCCAGCAGCCAAGGGACTGCCTCCTACGAGCAGTACTTC.

This sequence joins TRBV9 and TRBJ2-7; 7 bases match TRBD1. CDR3 length equals 14 residues. J was trimmed by 0 bases and V by 0 bases; bases with no gene match: 0. From germline, CDR1 is SGDLS and CDR2 YYNGEE. The CDR3 spells CASSVGDSSYEQYF. CDR3 nucleotides: TGTGCCAGCAGCGTAGGGGACAGCTCCTACGAGCAGTACTTC. Using reference TRBV9 and TRBJ2-7 for the parts outside the CDR3, the full variable domain is DSGVTQTPKHLITATGQRVTLRCSPRSGDLSVYWYQQSLDQGLQFLIQYYNGEERAKGNILERFSAQQFPDLHSELNLSSLELGDSALYFCASSVGDSSYEQYFGPGTRLTVT.

V is TRBV11-3 and J is TRBJ2-3, with D perhaps TRBD1 (5 bases). CDR1 and CDR2 (germline): SGHNT, YENEEA. V was trimmed by 5 bases and J by 1 base, leaving 13 bases between them. CDR3 length equals 15 residues. The CDR3 spells CASSKQGYGTDTQYF. DNA for the CDR3: TGTGCCAGCAGCAAGCAGGGATATGGCACAGATACGCAGTATTTT. Together with reference TRBV11-3 and TRBJ2-3, the CDR3 gives the full variable domain: EAGVVQSPRYKIIEKKQPVAFWCNPISGHNTLYWYLQNLGQGPELLIRYENEEAVDDSQLPKDRFSAERLKGVDSTLKIQPAELGDSAVYLCASSKQGYGTDTQYFGPGTRLTVL.

The rearrangement uses TRBV18 and TRBJ2-1, with 10 bases fitting TRBD1. Germline V CDR1 and CDR2: KGHSH, LQKENI. V trimming: 6 bases; J trimming: 8 bases; junction bases outside the gene matches: 10. CDR3 length: 15 residues. CDR3 residues: CASSRRDRGVHEQFF. CDR3 sequence (DNA): TGTGCCAGCTCCCGACGGGACAGGGGCGTCCATGAGCAGTTCTTC.

The chain combines TRBV28 with TRBJ1-2; the D gene is possibly TRBD1 (5 bases). The CDR3 is made up of 14 amino acids. V was cut by 3 bases and J by 4 bases, with 12 bases left in between. Germline V gene lookup returns CDR1 MDHEN and CDR2 SYDVKM. In nucleotides, the CDR3 is TGTGCCAGCAGTTTGGGGCAGGGCCCCTATGGCTACACCTTC. It codes for CASSLGQGPYGYTF.

This CDR3 reads CASSLSGQGPYEQYF. In DNA, the CDR3 is TGCGCCAGCAGCTTGTCCGGACAGGGCCCCTACGAGCAGTACTTC. The chain uses TRBV5-1 and TRBJ2-7, with 8 bases fitting TRBD1. The CDR3 totals 15 residues. The junction had 5 bases not matched to a gene; V was cut back by 1 base and J by 2 bases. Germline V lookup: CDR1 SGHRS, CDR2 YFSETQ.

The chain recombines TRBV11-3 with TRBJ2-7; 9 bases map to TRBD2. Germline trimming cut 3 bases from V and 6 bases from J; bases unmatched to any gene: 6. The germline CDR1 and CDR2 sequences are SGHNT and YENEEA. CDR3 length equals 14 residues. CDR3 protein: CASSFRGLAAEQYF. The CDR3 nucleotides are TGTGCCAGCAGCTTTAGGGGACTAGCTGCCGAGCAGTACTTC.

The V and J genes are TRBV6-1 and TRBJ2-7, with 11 bases identical to TRBD2. From germline, CDR1 is MNHNS and CDR2 SASEGT. This CDR3 has 15 residues. V gave up 7 bases and J gave up 1 base; unmatched junction bases: 6. The CDR3 nucleotides are TGTGCCAGCATTCCTAGCGGGGGGCGTTCCTACGAGCAGTACTTC. This gives the protein CASIPSGGRSYEQYF.

The chain carries TRBV7-8 and TRBJ1-2; 7 bases are shared with TRBD1. The CDR3 contains 15 residues. From germline, CDR1 is SGHVS and CDR2 FQNEAQ. The V gene end was trimmed by 5 bases and the J gene end by 3 bases; junction bases not matched to a gene: 9. As DNA, the CDR3 is TGTGCCAGCAGCCCTGGACAGGTGTATGACTATGGCTACACCTTC. It codes for CASSPGQVYDYGYTF.

The rearrangement joins TRBV7-9 to TRBJ1-1; unclear D gene. V shed 3 bases and J shed 4 bases, with 9 bases lying between them. The CDR3 contains 13 residues. CDR1 SEHNR and CDR2 FQNEAQ come from the germline V gene (reference sequence). CDR3 nucleotide sequence: TGTGCCAGCAGCTTCCGGAGAGGCACTGAAGCTTTCTTT. This encodes CASSFRRGTEAFF. The full variable domain, rest sourced from reference TRBV7-9 and TRBJ1-1, is DTGVSQNPRHKITKRGQNVTFRCDPISEHNRLYWYRQTLGQGPEFLTYFQNEAQLEKSRLLSDRFSAERPKGSFSTLEIQRTEQGDSAMYLCASSFRRGTEAFFGQGTRLTVV.

The chain couples TRBV19 to TRBJ2-1; 11 bases match TRBD2. The germline V gene has CDR1 LNHDA and CDR2 SQIVND (reference sequence). The CDR3 spans 15 residues. V gave up 4 bases and J gave up 3 bases; unmatched junction bases: 2. CDR3 loop: CASSKGLADYNEQFF. CDR3 coding DNA: TGTGCCAGTAGTAAGGGACTAGCGGACTACAATGAGCAGTTCTTC.

This chain links TRBV7-9 with TRBJ1-6, with 8 bases identical to TRBD1. CDR1 and CDR2 from the germline V gene are SEHNR and FQNEAQ (reference sequence). The J segment lost 9 bases and the V segment lost 6 bases, leaving 7 bases of the junction unmatched. This CDR3 region has 14 residues. As DNA, the CDR3 is TGTGCCAGCAGTCCAGACAGGGGTGTTTCACCCCTCCACTTT. Translated: CASSPDRGVSPLHF.

The chain links TRBV5-1 to TRBJ1-1; TRBD1 might be the D (6 bases). From germline, CDR1 is SGHRS and CDR2 YFSETQ. V was clipped by 4 bases and J by 1 base, with 23 bases between them. The CDR3 runs 18 residues. This CDR3 is CASSKPKGQFGANTEAFF. The CDR3 DNA sequence: TGCGCCAGCAGCAAGCCTAAGGGACAATTCGGGGCGAACACTGAAGCTTTCTTT. Drawing the rest from reference TRBV5-1 and TRBJ1-1, the complete variable domain is KAGVTQTPRYLIKTRGQQVTLSCSPISGHRSVSWYQQTPGQGLQFLFEYFSETQRNKGNFPGRFSGRQFSNSRSEMNVSTLELGDSALYLCASSKPKGQFGANTEAFFGQGTRLTVV.

Concerning this clone itself: In this CDR3 the conserved last residue, phenylalanine or tryptophan, is missing, so a read error is likely. It is unclear where the CDR3 begins or ends on the DNA, so no DNA is shown, and the CDR3 is as TCRdb lists it. The chain uses TRBV2 and TRBJ2-7; the D call in the table, TRBD2, was not verified against the DNA. The CDR3 region is 8 residues in length, termini included. Germline CDR1 and CDR2: SNHLY and FYNNEI. CDR3 residues: CASNLGGL.

This sequence joins TRBV5-1 and TRBJ2-1; 11 bases are a match to TRBD2. The trim removed 6 bases at V and 7 bases at J, leaving 9 bases unmatched. Germline V gene lookup returns CDR1 SGHRS and CDR2 YFSETQ. The CDR3 totals 15 residues. CDR3 in DNA: TGCGCCAGCAACCCTATAGCGGGAGGGAGTAATGAGCAGTTCTTC. Protein product: CASNPIAGGSNEQFF.

The chain links TRBV4-1 to TRBJ1-2; 10 positions match TRBD1. This CDR3 has 15 amino acids. Germline V lookup: CDR1 MGHRA, CDR2 YSYEKL. V dropped 3 bases and J dropped 4; count of bases not matched to a gene: 5. The CDR3 bases are TGCGCCAGCAGCCACAGGACAGGGGGTTTCTATGGCTACACCTTC. It specifies CASSHRTGGFYGYTF.

The CDR3 sequence: CASSLAGGGFFTQYF. DNA of the CDR3: TGTGCCAGCAGCTTAGCCGGCGGGGGGTTTTTTACCCAGTACTTC. The J gene is TRBJ2-5, the V gene TRBV11-2; the match to TRBD2 covers 8 bases. The V gene's germline CDR1 is SGHAT and CDR2 FQNNGV. CDR3 length: 15 amino acids. Trimming cost V 1 base and J 8 bases; bases outside gene matches: 9.